The subject of this entry is one T cell receptor beta chain. The antigen remains undetermined. These data are taken from a study of pediatric ulcerative colitis. Overall study findings and caveats: Ulcerative colitis patients shared more blood-rectal clones than controls.

Trimming took 5 bases from V and 6 from J; bases not matched to a gene: 9. Germline CDR1 and CDR2: SGHTA and FQGTGA. The CDR3 consists of 15 residues. Rectal tissue came from one to two pinch biopsies taken at colonoscopy. Sequencing was performed with immunoSEQ multiplex PCR; in TCRdb, only in-frame clones are kept and a portion is missing. Here the sample spans tens of thousands of clones, roughly 71% being singletons. This chain connects TRBV7-3 to TRBJ1-2; 10 bases map to TRBD1. The receptor's source is a boy aged 5 to 17 with severe ulcerative colitis. The sequencing input was gut tissue. The CDR3: CASSTAPGQGHGYTF. Here the CDR3 DNA reads TGTGCCAGCAGCACAGCGCCGGGACAGGGGCATGGCTACACCTTC. Full variable domain (missing parts from reference TRBV7-3 and TRBJ1-2): GAGVSQTPSNKVTEKGKYVELRCDPISGHTALYWYRQSLGQGPEFLIYFQGTGAADDSGLPNDRFFAVRPEGSVSTLKIQRTERGDSAVYLCASSTAPGQGHGYTFGSGTRLTVV.